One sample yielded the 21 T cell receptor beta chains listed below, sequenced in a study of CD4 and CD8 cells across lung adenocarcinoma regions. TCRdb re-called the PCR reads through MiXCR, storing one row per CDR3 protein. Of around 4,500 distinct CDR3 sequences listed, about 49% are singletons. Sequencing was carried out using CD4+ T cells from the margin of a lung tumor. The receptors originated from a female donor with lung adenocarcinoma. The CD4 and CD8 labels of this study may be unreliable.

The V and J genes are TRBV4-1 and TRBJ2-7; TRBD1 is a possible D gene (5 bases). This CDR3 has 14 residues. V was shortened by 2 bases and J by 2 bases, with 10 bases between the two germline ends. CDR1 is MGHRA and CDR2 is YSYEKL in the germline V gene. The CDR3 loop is CASSQKGHPYEQYF. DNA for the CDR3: TGCGCCAGCAGCCAAAAGGGGCACCCCTACGAGCAGTACTTC.

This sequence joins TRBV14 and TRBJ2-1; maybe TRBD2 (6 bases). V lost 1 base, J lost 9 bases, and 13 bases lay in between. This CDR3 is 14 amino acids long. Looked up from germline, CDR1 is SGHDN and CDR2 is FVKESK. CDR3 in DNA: TGTGCCAGCAGCCAAGTTGGAGGGGTTGGTGAGCAGTTCTTC. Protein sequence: CASSQVGGVGEQFF. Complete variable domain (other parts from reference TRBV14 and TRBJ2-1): EAGVTQFPSHSVIEKGQTVTLRCDPISGHDNLYWYRRVMGKEIKFLLHFVKESKQDESGMPNNRFLAERTGGTYSTLKVQPAELEDSGVYFCASSQVGGVGEQFFGPGTRLTVL.

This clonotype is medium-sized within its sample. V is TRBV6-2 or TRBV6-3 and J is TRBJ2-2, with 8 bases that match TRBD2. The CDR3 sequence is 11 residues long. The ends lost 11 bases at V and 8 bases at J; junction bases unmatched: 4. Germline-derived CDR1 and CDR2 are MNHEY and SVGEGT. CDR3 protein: CACGRTGELFF. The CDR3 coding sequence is TGTGCCTGCGGGAGGACGGGGGAGCTGTTTTTT.

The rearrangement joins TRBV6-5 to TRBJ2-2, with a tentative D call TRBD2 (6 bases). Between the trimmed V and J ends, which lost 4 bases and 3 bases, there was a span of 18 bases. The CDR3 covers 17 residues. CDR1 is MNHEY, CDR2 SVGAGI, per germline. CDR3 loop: CASSSPARRAHTGELFF. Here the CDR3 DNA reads TGTGCCAGCAGTTCACCCGCCAGGAGGGCCCACACCGGGGAGCTGTTTTTT.

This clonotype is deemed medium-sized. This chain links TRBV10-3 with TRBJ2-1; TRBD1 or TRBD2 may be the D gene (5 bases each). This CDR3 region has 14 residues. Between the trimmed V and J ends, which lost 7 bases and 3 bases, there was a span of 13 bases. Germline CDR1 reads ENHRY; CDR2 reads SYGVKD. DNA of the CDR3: TGTGCCATCACTCCGGGACCCCTCTACAATGAGCAGTTCTTC. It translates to CAITPGPLYNEQFF.

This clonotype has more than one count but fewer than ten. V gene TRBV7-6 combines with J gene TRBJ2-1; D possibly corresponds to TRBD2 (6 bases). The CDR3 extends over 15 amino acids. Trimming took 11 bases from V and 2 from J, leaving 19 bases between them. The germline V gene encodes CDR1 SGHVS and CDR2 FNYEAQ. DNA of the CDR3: TGTGCCTCAGCCGGGGTGGGAGGCCCCTACAATGAGCAGTTCTTC. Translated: CASAGVGGPYNEQFF.

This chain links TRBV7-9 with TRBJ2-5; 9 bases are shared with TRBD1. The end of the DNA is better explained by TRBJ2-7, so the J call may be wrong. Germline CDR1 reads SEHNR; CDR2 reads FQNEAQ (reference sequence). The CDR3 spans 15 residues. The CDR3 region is CASSLGDREANEQYF. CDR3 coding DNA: TGTGCCAGCAGCTTAGGGGACAGGGAAGCTAACGAGCAGTACTTC.

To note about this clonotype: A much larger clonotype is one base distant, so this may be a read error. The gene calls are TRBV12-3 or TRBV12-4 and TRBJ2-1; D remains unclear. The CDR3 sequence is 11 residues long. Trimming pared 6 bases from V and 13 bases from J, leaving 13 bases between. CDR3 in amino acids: CASRGRNIQFF. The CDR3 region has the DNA TGTGCCAGCAGAGGGCGGAACATTCAGTTCTTC.

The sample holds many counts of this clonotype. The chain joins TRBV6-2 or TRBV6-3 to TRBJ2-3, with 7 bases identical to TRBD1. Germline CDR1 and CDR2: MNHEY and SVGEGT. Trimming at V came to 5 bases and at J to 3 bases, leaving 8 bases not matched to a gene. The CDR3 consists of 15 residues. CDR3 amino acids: CASSRDREGTDTQYF. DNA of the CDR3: TGTGCCAGCAGTCGAGACAGGGAAGGGACAGATACGCAGTATTTT.

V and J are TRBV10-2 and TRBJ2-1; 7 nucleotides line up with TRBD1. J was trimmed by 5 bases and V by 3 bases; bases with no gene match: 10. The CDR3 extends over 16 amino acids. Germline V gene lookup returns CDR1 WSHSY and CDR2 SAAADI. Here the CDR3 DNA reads TGCGCCAGCAGTGACCCGTACAGGGGCGCCGACAATGAGCAGTTCTTC. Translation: CASSDPYRGADNEQFF.

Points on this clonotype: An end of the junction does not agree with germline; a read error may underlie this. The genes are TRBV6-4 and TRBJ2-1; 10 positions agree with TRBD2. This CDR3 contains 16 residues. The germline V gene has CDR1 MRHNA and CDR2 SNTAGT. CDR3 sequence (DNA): TGTACCAGCAGTGACTCGAGCGGGGGGGCCTACAATGAGCAGTTCTTC. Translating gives CTSSDSSGGAYNEQFF.

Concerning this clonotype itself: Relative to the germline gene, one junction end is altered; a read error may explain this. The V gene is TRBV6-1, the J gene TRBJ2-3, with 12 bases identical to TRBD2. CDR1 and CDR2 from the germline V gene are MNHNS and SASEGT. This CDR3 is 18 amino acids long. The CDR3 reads CASRGLAGPTFNTETQYF. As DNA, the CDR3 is TGTGCCAGCCGAGGACTAGCGGGACCAACCTTTAACACAGAGACGCAGTACTTT.

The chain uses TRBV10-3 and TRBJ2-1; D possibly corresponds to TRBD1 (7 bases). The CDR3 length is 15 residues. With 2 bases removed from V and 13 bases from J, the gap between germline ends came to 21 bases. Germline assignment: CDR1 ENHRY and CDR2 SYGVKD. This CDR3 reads CAISEGQVGGETQFF. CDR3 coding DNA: TGTGCCATCAGTGAGGGACAGGTCGGGGGAGAGACCCAGTTCTTC.

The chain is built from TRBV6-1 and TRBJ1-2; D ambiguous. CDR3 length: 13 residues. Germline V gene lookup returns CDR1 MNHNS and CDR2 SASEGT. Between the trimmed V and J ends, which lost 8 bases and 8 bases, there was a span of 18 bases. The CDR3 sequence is CASEGRQRQGYTF. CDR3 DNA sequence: TGTGCCAGCGAGGGCAGGCAAAGGCAAGGCTACACCTTC.

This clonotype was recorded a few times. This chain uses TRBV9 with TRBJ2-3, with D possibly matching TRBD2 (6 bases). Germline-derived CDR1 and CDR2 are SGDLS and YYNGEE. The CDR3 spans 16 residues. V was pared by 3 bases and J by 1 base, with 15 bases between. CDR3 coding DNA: TGTGCCAGCAGCGATGGCGGGAAGGGCCGCACAGATACGCAGTATTTT. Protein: CASSDGGKGRTDTQYF.

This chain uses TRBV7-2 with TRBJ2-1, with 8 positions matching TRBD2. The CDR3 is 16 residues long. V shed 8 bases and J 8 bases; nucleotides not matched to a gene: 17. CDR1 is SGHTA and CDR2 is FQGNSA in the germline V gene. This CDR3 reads CASHSPKRGPVDEQFF. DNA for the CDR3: TGTGCCAGCCATTCTCCAAAGCGGGGGCCGGTGGATGAGCAGTTCTTC.

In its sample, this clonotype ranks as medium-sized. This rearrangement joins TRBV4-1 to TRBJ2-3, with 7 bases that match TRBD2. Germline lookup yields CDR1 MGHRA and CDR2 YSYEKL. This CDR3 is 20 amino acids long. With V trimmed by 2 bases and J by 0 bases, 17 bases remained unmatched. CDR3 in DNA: TGCGCCAGCAGCCAACCATTGGGAGGGATCGATCTAACTAGCACAGATACGCAGTATTTT. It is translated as CASSQPLGGIDLTSTDTQYF.

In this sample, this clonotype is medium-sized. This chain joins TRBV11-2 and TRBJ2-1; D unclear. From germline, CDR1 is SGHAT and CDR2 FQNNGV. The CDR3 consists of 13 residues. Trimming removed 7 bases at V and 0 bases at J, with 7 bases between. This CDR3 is CASNAISYNEQFF. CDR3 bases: TGTGCCAGCAACGCTATCTCCTACAATGAGCAGTTCTTC.

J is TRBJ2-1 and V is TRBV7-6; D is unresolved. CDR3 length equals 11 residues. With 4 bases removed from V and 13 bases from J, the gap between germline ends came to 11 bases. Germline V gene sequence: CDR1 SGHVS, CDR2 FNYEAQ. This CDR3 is CASSYQETQFF. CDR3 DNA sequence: TGTGCCAGCAGCTACCAAGAGACCCAGTTCTTC.

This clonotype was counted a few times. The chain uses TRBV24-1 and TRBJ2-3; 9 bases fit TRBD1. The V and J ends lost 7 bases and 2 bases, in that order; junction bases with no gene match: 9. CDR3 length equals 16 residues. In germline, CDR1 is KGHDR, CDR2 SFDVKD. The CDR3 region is CATRPTGQGYTDTQYF. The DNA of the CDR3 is TGTGCCACCAGACCTACGGGACAGGGCTACACAGATACGCAGTATTTT.

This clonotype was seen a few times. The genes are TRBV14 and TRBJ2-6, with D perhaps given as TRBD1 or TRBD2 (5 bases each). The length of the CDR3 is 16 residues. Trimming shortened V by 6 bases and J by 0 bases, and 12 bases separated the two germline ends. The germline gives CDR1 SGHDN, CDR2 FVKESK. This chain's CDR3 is CASSRGGYSGANVLTF. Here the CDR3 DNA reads TGTGCCAGCAGTCGGGGCGGGTACTCTGGGGCCAACGTCCTGACTTTC.